These T cell receptor beta chains were read from a single sample in a study of T cells after yellow fever vaccination. TCRdb reanalysed the 5' RACE reads using MiXCR and keeps one entry per CDR3 protein. In the table there are roughly 190,000 distinct CDR3 sequences, 11% of which are singletons. The specimen was CD8+ T cells sorted from PBMCs, collected 15 days after the yellow fever booster vaccination. The receptors were gathered from a man in his late teens or twenties who received the YFV17D yellow fever vaccine. Each CDR3 is given with its conserved first and last residue. Fields, in order: clone size, J gene, D gene, V gene, CDR3 protein, CDR3 DNA. The D gene is left open where the match is weak. Clone size is stated in some rows and not others, as once, few, many or a class when expanded.

many	TRBJ2-2	.	TRBV12-3/TRBV12-4	CAIREAGELFF	TGTGCCATAAGGGAGGCCGGGGAGCTGTTTTTT
few	TRBJ1-5	.	TRBV7-9	CASSLGERGQPQHF	TGTGCCAGCAGCTTAGGGGAACGGGGACAGCCCCAGCATTTT
.	TRBJ2-1	TRBD2	TRBV7-3	CASSLAGGADEQFF	TGTGCCAGCAGCTTAGCGGGGGGGGCCGATGAGCAGTTCTTC
.	TRBJ2-5	.	TRBV2	CASSPTGTLLQETQYF	TGTGCCAGCAGTCCGACCGGAACTCTGCTCCAAGAGACCCAGTACTTC
many	TRBJ2-3	.	TRBV29-1	CSVEDSSQRTDTQYF	TGCAGCGTTGAAGACTCTAGCCAGCGCACAGATACGCAGTATTTT
few	TRBJ2-2	.	TRBV6-6	CASFRDTGELFF	TGTGCCAGCTTCCGGGACACCGGGGAGCTGTTTTTT
.	TRBJ1-1	TRBD1	TRBV28	CATRQGRNTEAFF	TGTGCCACCCGACAGGGGAGGAACACTGAAGCTTTCTTT
.	TRBJ2-7	TRBD2	TRBV4-3	CASSQDSSGGTSYEQYF	TGCGCCAGCAGCCAAGACTCTAGCGGGGGGACCTCCTACGAGCAGTACTTC
few	TRBJ2-5	.	TRBV13	CASSFDRETQYF	TGTGCCAGCAGCTTCGACAGGGAGACCCAGTACTTC
.	TRBJ2-5	.	TRBV7-9	CASSPRGALGETQYF	TGTGCCAGCAGCCCTCGGGGGGCCCTAGGGGAGACCCAGTACTTC
.	TRBJ2-7	.	TRBV27	CASSFIHQEQYF	TGTGCCAGCAGTTTCATACACCAGGAGCAGTACTTC
.	TRBJ2-3	.	TRBV12-3/TRBV12-4	CASTTGQSTDTQYF	TGTGCCAGCACCACGGGACAAAGCACAGATACGCAGTATTTT
.	TRBJ2-1	.	TRBV10-2	CASSSGSSYNEQFF	TGCGCCAGCAGTTCGGGGAGCTCCTACAATGAGCAGTTCTTC
few	TRBJ2-7	.	TRBV3-1	CASSQDWGVRYEQYF	TGTGCCAGCAGCCAAGATTGGGGGGTCCGCTACGAGCAGTACTTC
few	TRBJ1-1	.	TRBV15	CATNEGRDTEAFF	TGTGCCACCAACGAAGGGAGAGACACTGAAGCTTTCTTT
.	TRBJ1-5	.	TRBV4-1	CASSSHSNQPQHF	TGCGCCAGCAGCTCCCATAGCAATCAGCCCCAGCATTTT
.	TRBJ1-5	.	TRBV19	CASSPSGQPQHF	TGTGCCAGTAGTCCGTCAGGGCAACCCCAGCATTTT
many	TRBJ2-7	.	TRBV4-1	CASSQDPGNYEQYF	TGCGCCAGCAGCCAAGATCCCGGGAACTACGAGCAGTACTTC
few	TRBJ2-5	.	TRBV29-1	CSVEVSERYETQYF	TGCAGCGTTGAAGTCAGTGAGCGCTATGAGACCCAGTACTTC
few	TRBJ1-5	TRBD1	TRBV6-2/TRBV6-3	CASSWGQIYQPQHF	TGTGCCAGCAGTTGGGGACAGATATATCAGCCCCAGCATTTT
many	TRBJ2-3	.	TRBV7-9	CASSHSVGLTDTQYF	TGTGCCAGCAGCCACAGCGTGGGGCTCACAGATACGCAGTATTTT
few	TRBJ2-1	.	TRBV6-5	CASSYSVAGWGSGEQFF	TGTGCCAGCAGTTACTCCGTCGCAGGGTGGGGCTCCGGTGAGCAGTTCTTC
few	TRBJ2-1	TRBD1	TRBV7-8	CASSPVGTGNHNEQFF	TGTGCCAGCAGCCCGGTCGGGACAGGGAACCACAATGAGCAGTTCTTC
.	TRBJ2-2	.	TRBV24-1	CATSDRTVNTGELFF	TGTGCCACCAGTGATAGGACAGTGAACACCGGGGAGCTGTTTTTT
few	TRBJ2-1	.	TRBV6-4	CASSDSGGSRYNEQFF	TGTGCCAGCAGTGACTCTGGCGGGTCGAGGTACAATGAGCAGTTCTTC
.	TRBJ2-1	.	TRBV14	CASSQYNGGPEQFF	TGTGCCAGCAGCCAGTACAACGGGGGGCCAGAGCAGTTCTTC
few	TRBJ1-4	.	TRBV4-1	CASSYHGTPKLFF	TGCGCCAGCAGTTACCACGGGACACCAAAACTGTTTTTT
.	TRBJ1-1	.	TRBV27	CASSLFAGPTEAFF	TGTGCCAGCAGTTTATTTGCAGGCCCCACTGAAGCTTTCTTT
.	TRBJ2-7	.	TRBV29-1	CSVVRDSYEQYF	TGCAGCGTTGTGAGGGATTCCTACGAGCAGTACTTC
many	TRBJ2-5	TRBD2	TRBV9	CASSAAGVQETQYF	TGTGCCAGCAGCGCAGCGGGGGTACAAGAGACCCAGTACTTC
.	TRBJ2-2	.	TRBV6-5	CASSSWDRDNTGELFF	TGTGCCAGCAGTTCCTGGGACCGGGATAACACCGGGGAGCTGTTTTTT